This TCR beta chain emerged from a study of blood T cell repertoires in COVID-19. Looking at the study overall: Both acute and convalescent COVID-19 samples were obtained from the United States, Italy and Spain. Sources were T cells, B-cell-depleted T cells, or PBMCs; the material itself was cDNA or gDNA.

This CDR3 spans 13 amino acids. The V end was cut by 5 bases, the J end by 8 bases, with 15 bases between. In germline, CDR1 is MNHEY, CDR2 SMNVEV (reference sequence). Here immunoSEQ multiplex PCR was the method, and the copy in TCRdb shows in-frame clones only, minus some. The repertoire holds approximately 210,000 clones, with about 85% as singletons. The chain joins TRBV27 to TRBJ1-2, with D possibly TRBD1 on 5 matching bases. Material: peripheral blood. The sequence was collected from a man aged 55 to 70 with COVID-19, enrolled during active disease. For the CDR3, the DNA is TGTGCCAGCAGTACTCCCCAGGGCCGGGGCTACACCTTC. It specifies CASSTPQGRGYTF.